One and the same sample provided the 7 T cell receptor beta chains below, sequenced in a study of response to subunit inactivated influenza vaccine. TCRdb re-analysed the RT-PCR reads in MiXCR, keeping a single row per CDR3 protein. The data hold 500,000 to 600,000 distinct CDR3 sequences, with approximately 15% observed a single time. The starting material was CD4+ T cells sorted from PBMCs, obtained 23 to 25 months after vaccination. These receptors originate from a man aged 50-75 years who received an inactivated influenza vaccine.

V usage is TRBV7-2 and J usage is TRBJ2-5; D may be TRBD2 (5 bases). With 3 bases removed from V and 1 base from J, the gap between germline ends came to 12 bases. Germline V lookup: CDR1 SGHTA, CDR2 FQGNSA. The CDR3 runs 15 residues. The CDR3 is CASSFTPSGQETQYF. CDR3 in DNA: TGTGCCAGCAGCTTTACGCCCAGCGGCCAAGAGACCCAGTACTTC.

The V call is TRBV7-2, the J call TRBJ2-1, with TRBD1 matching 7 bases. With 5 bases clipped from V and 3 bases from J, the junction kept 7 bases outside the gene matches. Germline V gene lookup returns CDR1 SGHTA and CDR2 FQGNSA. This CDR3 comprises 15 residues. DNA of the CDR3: TGTGCCAGCAGCGTACGGGACAGTCGCTACAATGAGCAGTTCTTC. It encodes CASSVRDSRYNEQFF. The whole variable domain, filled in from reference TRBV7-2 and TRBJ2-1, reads GAGVSQSPSNKVTEKGKDVELRCDPISGHTALYWYRQSLGQGLEFLIYFQGNSAPDKSGLPSDRFSAERTGGSVSTLTIQRTQQEDSAVYLCASSVRDSRYNEQFFGPGTRLTVL.

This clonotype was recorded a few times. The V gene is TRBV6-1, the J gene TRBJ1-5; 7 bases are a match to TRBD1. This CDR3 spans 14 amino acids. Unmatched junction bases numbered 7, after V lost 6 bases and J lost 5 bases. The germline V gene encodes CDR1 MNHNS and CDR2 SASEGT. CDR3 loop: CASSETGAHQPQHF. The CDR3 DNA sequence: TGTGCCAGCAGCGAAACAGGGGCCCATCAGCCCCAGCATTTT.

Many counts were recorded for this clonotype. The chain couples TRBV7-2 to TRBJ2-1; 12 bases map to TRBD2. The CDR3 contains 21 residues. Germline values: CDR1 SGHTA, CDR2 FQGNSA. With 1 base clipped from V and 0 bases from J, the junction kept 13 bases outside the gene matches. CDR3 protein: CASSLVAGLAGDEFSYNEQFF. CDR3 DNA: TGTGCCAGCAGCTTAGTCGCGGGACTAGCGGGTGATGAATTCTCCTACAATGAGCAGTTCTTC.

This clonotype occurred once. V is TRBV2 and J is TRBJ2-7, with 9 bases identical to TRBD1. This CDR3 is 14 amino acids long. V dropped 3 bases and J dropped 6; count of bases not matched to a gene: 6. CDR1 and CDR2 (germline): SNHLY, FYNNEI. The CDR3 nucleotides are TGTGCCAGCAGTGACCCCGGGACAGGGACCGAGCAGTACTTC. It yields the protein CASSDPGTGTEQYF.

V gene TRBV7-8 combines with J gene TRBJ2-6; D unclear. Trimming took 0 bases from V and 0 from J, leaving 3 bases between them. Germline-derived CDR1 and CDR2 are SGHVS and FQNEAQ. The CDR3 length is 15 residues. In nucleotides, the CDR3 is TGTGCCAGCAGCTTAGCCCTCTCTGGGGCCAACGTCCTGACTTTC. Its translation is CASSLALSGANVLTF.

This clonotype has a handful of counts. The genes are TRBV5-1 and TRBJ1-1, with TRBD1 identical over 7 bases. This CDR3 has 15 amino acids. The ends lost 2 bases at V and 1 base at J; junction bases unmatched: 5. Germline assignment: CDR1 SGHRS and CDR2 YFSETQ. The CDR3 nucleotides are TGCGCCAGCAGCTTCGGGGGGACAGCGAACACTGAAGCTTTCTTT. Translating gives CASSFGGTANTEAFF.